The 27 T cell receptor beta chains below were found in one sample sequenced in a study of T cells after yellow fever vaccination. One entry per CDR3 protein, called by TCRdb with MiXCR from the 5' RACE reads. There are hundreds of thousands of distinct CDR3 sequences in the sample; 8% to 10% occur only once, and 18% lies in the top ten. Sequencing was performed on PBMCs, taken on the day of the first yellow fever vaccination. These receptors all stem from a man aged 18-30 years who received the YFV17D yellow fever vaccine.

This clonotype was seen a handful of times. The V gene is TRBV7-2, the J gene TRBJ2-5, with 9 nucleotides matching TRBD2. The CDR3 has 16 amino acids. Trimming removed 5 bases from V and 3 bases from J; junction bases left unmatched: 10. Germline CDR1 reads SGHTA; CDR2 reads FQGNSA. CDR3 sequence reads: CASSHPWASGEETQYF. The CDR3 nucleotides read TGTGCCAGCAGCCATCCCTGGGCTAGCGGGGAAGAGACCCAGTACTTC.

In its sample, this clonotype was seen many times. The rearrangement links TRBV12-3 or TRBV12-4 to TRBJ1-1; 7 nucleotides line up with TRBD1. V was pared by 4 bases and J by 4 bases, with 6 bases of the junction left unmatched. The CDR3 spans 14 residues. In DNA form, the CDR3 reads TGTGCCAGCAGTTCCAGACAGGGTTCCACTGAAGCTTTCTTT. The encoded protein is CASSSRQGSTEAFF.

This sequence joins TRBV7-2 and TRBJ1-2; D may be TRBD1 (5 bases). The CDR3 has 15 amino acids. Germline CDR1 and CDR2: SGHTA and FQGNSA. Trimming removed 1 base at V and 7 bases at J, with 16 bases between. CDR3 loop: CASSLGREYTLGYTF. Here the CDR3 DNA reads TGTGCCAGCAGCTTAGGCAGGGAATATACCCTTGGCTACACCTTC. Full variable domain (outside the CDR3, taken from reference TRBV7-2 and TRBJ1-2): GAGVSQSPSNKVTEKGKDVELRCDPISGHTALYWYRQSLGQGLEFLIYFQGNSAPDKSGLPSDRFSAERTGGSVSTLTIQRTQQEDSAVYLCASSLGREYTLGYTFGSGTRLTVV.

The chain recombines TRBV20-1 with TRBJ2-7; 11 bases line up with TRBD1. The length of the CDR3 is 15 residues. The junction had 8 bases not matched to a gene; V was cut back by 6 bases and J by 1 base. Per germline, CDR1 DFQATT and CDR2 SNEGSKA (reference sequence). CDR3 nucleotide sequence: TGCAGTGCCGGGCGGGACAGGGGGTTTTCCTACGAGCAGTACTTC. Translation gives CSAGRDRGFSYEQYF.

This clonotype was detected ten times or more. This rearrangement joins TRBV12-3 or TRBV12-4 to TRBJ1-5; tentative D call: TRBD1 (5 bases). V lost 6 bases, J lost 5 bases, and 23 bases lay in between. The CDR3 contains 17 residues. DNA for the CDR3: TGTGCCAGCAGCAGACCCGGACTCACCAGGGACGATCAGCCCCAGCATTTT. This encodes CASSRPGLTRDDQPQHF.

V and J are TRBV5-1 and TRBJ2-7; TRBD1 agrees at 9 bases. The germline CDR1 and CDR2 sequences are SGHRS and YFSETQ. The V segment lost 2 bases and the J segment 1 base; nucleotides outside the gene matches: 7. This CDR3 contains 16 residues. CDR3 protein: CASSFRGQGKSYEQYF. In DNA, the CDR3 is TGCGCCAGCAGCTTTAGGGGACAGGGAAAGTCCTACGAGCAGTACTTC.

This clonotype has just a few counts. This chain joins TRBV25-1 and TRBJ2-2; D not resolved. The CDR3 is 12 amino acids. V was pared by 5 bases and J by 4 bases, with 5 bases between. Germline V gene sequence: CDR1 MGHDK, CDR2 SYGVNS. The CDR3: CASSRPTGELFF. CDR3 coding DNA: TGTGCCAGCAGTCGCCCCACCGGGGAGCTGTTTTTT.

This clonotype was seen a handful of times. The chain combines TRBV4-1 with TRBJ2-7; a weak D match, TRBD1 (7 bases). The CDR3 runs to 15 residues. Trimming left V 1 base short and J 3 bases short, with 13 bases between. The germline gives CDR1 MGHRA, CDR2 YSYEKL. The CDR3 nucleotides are TGCGCCAGCAGCCAAGGGACAGGAGGGGGCTACGAGCAGTACGTC. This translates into CASSQGTGGGYEQYV.

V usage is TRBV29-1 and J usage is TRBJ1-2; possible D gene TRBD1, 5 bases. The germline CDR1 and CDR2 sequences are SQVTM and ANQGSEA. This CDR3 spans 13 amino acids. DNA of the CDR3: TGCAGTTCCCAGCTAGGGGTCAGCGATGGCTACACCTTC. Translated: CSSQLGVSDGYTF. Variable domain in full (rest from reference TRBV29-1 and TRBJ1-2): SAVISQKPSRDICQRGTSLTIQCQVDSQVTMMFWYRQQPGQSLTLIATANQGSEATYESGFVIDKFPISRPNLTFSTLTVSNMSPEDSSIYLCSSQLGVSDGYTFGSGTRLTVV.

CDR3 in amino acids: CASPSGGARAETQYF. CDR3 nucleotides: TGTGCCAGTCCCAGCGGGGGGGCCCGGGCAGAGACCCAGTACTTC. The rearrangement links TRBV2 to TRBJ2-5; 10 bases fit TRBD2. V gave up 9 bases and J gave up 4 bases; unmatched junction bases: 11. Germline V gene lookup returns CDR1 SNHLY and CDR2 FYNNEI. CDR3 length equals 15 residues. The full variable domain, with the rest looked up from reference TRBV2 and TRBJ2-5, is EPEVTQTPSHQVTQMGQEVILRCVPISNHLYFYWYRQILGQKVEFLVSFYNNEISEKSEIFDDQFSVERPDGSNFTLKIRSTKLEDSAMYFCASPSGGARAETQYFGPGTRLLVL.

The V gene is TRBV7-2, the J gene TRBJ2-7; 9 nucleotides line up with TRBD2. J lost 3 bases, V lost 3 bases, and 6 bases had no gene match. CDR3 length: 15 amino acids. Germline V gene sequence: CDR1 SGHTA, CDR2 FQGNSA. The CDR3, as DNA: TGTGCCAGCAGCTTTATCAGCGGGGGGAACTACGAGCAGTACGTC. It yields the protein CASSFISGGNYEQYV.

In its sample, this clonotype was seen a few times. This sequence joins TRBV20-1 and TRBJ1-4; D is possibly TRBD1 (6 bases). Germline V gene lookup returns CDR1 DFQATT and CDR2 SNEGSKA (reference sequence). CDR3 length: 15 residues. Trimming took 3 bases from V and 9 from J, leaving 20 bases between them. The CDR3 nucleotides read TGCAGTGCTAGTTCCGAAGGGGGAAGACAAAAAAAACTGTTTTTT. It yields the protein CSASSEGGRQKKLFF.

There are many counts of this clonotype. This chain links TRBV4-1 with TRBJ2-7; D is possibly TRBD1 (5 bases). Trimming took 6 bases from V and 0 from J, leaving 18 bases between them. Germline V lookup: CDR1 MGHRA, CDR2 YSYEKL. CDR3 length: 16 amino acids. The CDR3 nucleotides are TGCGCCAGCAGTCATAAGATGACAGTCAGCTCCTACGAGCAGTACTTC. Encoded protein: CASSHKMTVSSYEQYF.

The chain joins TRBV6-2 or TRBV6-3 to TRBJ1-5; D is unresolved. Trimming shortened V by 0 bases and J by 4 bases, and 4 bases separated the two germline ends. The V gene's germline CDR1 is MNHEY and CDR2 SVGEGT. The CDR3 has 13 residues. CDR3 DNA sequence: TGTGCCAGCAGTTACTCAGAAAATCAGCCCCAGCATTTT. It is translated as CASSYSENQPQHF.

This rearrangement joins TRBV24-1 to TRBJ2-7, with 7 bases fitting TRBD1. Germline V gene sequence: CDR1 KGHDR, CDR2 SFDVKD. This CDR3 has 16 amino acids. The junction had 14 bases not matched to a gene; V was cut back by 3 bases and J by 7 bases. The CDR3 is CATSDRGTGEPSEQYV. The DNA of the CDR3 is TGTGCCACCAGTGATCGAGGCACAGGGGAACCTTCGGAGCAGTACGTC.

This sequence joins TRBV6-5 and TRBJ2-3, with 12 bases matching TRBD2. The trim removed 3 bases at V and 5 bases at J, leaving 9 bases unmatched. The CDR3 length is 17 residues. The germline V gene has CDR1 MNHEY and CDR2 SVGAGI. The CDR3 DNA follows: TGTGCCAGCAGTTATGCCTCGACTAGCGGGGGTCTAGATACGCAGTATTTT. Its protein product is CASSYASTSGGLDTQYF.

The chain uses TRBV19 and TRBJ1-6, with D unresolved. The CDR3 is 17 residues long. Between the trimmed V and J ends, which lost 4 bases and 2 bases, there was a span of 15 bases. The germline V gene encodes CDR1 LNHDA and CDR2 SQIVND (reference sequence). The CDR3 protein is CASSTLRSEAYNSPLHF. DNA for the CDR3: TGTGCCAGTAGTACCCTTCGATCGGAGGCCTATAATTCACCCCTCCACTTT.

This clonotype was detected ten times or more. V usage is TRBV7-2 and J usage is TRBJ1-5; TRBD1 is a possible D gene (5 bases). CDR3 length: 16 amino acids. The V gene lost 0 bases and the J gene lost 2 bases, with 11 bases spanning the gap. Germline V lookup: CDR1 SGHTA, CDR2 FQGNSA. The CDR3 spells CASSLASGAGNQPQHF. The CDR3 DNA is TGTGCCAGCAGCTTAGCCAGCGGGGCTGGCAATCAGCCCCAGCATTTT.

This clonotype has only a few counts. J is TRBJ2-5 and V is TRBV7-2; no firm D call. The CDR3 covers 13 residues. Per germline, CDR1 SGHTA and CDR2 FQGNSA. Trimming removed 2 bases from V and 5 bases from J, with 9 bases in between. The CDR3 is CASSLTFRETQYF. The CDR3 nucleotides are TGTGCCAGCAGCTTAACCTTCCGCGAGACCCAGTACTTC.

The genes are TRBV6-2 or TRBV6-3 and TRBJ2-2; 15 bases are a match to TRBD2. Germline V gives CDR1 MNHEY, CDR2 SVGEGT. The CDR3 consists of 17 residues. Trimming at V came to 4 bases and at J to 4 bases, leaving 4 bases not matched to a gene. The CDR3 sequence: CASSWGLAGGPTGELFF. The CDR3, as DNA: TGTGCCAGCAGTTGGGGACTAGCGGGGGGCCCCACCGGGGAGCTGTTTTTT.

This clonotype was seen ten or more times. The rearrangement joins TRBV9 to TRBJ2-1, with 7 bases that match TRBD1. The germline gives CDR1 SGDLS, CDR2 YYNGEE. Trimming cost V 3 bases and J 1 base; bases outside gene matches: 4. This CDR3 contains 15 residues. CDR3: CASSAGQKSYNEQFF. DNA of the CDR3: TGTGCCAGCAGCGCGGGACAGAAATCCTACAATGAGCAGTTCTTC.

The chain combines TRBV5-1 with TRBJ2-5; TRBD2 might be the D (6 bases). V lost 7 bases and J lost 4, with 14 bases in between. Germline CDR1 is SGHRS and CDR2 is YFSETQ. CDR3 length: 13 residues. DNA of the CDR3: TGCGCCAGCCGGGGGACGCCCACAGAGACCCAGTACTTC. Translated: CASRGTPTETQYF. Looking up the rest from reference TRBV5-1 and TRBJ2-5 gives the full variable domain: KAGVTQTPRYLIKTRGQQVTLSCSPISGHRSVSWYQQTPGQGLQFLFEYFSETQRNKGNFPGRFSGRQFSNSRSEMNVSTLELGDSALYLCASRGTPTETQYFGPGTRLLVL.

The CDR3 DNA follows: TGTGCCAGCAGGCCAAGCCCGGGACAGGAGCATAGCTCCTACGAGCAGTACTTC. The encoded protein is CASRPSPGQEHSSYEQYF. The chain joins TRBV11-2 to TRBJ2-7, with 8 bases that match TRBD1. The germline V gene encodes CDR1 SGHAT and CDR2 FQNNGV. V was clipped by 6 bases and J by 0 bases; unmatched bases: 16. There are 18 residues in the CDR3.

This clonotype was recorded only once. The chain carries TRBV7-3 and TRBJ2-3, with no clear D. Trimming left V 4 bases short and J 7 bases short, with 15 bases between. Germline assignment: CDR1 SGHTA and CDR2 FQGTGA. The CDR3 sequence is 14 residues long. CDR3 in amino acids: CASSSSPPKNTQYF. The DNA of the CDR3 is TGTGCCAGCAGCTCTAGTCCCCCCAAGAATACGCAGTATTTT.

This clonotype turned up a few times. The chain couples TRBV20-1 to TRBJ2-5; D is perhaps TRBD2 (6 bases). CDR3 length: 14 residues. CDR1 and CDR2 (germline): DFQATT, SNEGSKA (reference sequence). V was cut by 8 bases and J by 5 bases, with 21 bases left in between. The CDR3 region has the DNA TGCAGTTCCCTACGGGGAGGCGAGGGGGAGACCCAGTACTTC. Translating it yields CSSLRGGEGETQYF.

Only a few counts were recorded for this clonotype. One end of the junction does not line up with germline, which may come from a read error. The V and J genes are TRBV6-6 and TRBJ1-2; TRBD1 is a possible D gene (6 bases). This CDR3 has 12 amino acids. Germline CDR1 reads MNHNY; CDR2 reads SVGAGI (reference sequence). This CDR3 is CASSYREEQGNF. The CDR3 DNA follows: TGTGCCAGCAGTTACCGGGAGGAACAGGGTAACTTC.

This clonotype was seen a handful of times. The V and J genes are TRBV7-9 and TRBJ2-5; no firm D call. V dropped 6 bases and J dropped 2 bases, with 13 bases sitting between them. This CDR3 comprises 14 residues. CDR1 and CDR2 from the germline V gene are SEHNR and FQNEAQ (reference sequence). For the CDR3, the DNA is TGTGCCAGCAGTAGTCTGGGCCAACAAGAGACCCAGTACTTC. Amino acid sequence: CASSSLGQQETQYF.